This TCR beta chain was observed in a study of blood T cells in healthy people across ages. Overall study findings and caveats: Since the PBMCs were unsorted, naive and antigen-experienced cells could not be conclusively compared. Diversity of TCR beta per million T cells declined in a roughly linear way with age.

This clonotype has a handful of counts. The antigen remains unidentified. Its ends do not fully match the called genes, so a read error is possible. The CDR3 loop spans 13 amino acids. Germline V lookup: CDR1 KGHSH, CDR2 LQKENI. A second roughly 7 to 11 cycle PCR used barcoded and J-beta primers. A template-switch adaptor with 12 random nucleotides tagged each cDNA molecule. Using its own MiXCR run on the 5' RACE reads, TCRdb lists one record per CDR3 protein. The sample yields 550,000 to 750,000 distinct CDR3 sequences, more than 20% seen once. The amount of total RNA extracted per sample was at least 5.5 micrograms.

Sequences were obtained from blood. The J gene is TRBJ1-4, the V gene TRBV18, with a tentative D call TRBD1 (5 bases). This clonotype was obtained from a man aged 65 to 79 in good health. The CDR3 coding sequence is TGTGCCGGCTCACCAGGGAGAGCTGAAAAACTGTTTTTT. It yields the protein CAGSPGRAEKLFF.